This T cell receptor beta chain was recorded in a study of T cell changes during pregnancy in multiple sclerosis (dated by TCRdb to between 2019 and 2020). Background for the entire study: In women with multiple sclerosis, the researchers looked at how the T cell repertoire shifted as pregnancy progressed.

From its cysteine to its phenylalanine, the CDR3 spans 16 amino acids. Only the CDR3 portion is preserved as DNA: 48 bases, with reading frame beginning at the first base. V is pruned by 3 bases and J by 8 bases, leaving 10 bases of the junction without a gene match. CDR1 MGHRA and CDR2 YSYEKL were looked up in the germline V gene. Library preparation employed the immunoSEQ multiplex PCR assay. TCRdb took this table from immuneACCESS and kept in-frame rearrangements with V and J called. Such tables lack part of the clones; where checked against another copy, unresolved V genes explain under half of the gap, and the rest is unexplained. The sample table shows 25,000 to 35,000 clones, and 90% are seen once. The top ten constitute approximately 4.7% of the sample. On this clone: It has no known antigen specificity. No much larger clonotype is one base removed from it; base qualities were not supplied.

The rearrangement combines TRBV4-1 with TRBJ1-4, with 9 central nucleotides matching TRBD1. Here the sequenced sample was CD8+ T cells from peripheral blood mononuclear cells, taken in the second trimester of pregnancy. This clonotype was obtained from a female donor with multiple sclerosis, enrolled in a pregnancy study. The sequenced DNA is TGCGCCAGCAGCCAGGCCCTGACAGGGGGAGGGGAAAAACTGTTTTTT. This translates into CASSQALTGGGEKLFF.